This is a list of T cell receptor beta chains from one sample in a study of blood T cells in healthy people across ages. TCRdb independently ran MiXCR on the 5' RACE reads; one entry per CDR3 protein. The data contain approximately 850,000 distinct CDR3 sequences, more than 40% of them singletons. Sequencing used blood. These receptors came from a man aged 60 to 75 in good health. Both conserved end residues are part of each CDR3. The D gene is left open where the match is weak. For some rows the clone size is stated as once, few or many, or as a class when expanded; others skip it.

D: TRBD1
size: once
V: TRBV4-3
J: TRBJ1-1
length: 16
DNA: TGCGCCAGCAGCCAAAATTCTCAGGGGGCAGACACTGAAGCTTTCTTT
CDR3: CASSQNSQGADTEAFF

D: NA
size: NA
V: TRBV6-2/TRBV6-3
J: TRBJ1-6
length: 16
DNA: TGTGCCAGCAGTTACAAACAGAGGGGGACCAATTCACCCCTCCACTTT
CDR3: CASSYKQRGTNSPLHF

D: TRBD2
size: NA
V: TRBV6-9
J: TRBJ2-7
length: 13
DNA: TGTGCCAGGGGACTACTGAACTCCTACGAGCAGTACTTC
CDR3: CARGLLNSYEQYF

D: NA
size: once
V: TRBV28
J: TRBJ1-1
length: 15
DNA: TGTGCCAGCAGTGCGGAGGGTCTAGTGAACACTGAAGCTTTCTTT
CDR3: CASSAEGLVNTEAFF

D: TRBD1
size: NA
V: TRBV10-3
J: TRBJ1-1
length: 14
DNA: TGTGCCATCAGGGGGACAGAAATGAACACTGAAGCTTTCTTT
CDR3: CAIRGTEMNTEAFF

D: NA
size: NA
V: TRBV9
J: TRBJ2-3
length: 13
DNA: TGTGCCAGCAGTGGAGAAGGGTTTGATACGCAGTATTTT
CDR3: CASSGEGFDTQYF

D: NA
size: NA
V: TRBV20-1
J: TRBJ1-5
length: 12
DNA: TGCAGTGCTAAGGGGAGGGCTCAGCCCCAGCATTTT
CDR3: CSAKGRAQPQHF

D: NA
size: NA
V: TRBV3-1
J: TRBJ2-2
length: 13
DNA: TGTGCCAGCAGCCAAGAGTCCACCGGGGAGCTGTTTTTT
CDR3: CASSQESTGELFF

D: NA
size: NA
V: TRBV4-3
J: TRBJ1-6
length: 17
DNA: TGCGCCAGCAGCGGGCATGCAGGGAGCTCCTATAATTCACCCCTCCACTTT
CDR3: CASSGHAGSSYNSPLHF

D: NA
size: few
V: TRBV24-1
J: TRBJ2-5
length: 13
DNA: TGTGCCACCAGTGATTCCAGGCGGGAGACCCAGTACTTC
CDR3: CATSDSRRETQYF

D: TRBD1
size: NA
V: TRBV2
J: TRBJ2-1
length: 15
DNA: TGTGCCAGCATACCCCGGGACAGGACCTACAATGAGCAGTTCTTC
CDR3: CASIPRDRTYNEQFF

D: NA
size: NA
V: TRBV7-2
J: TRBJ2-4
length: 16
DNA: TGTGCCAGCAGTTTCGCTTTGGTGGGGGGGCAAAACATTCAGTACTTC
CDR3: CASSFALVGGQNIQYF

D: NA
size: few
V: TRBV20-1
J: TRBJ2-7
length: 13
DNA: TGCAGTGCTAGTCCTGTAGGGGGCTACGAGCAGTACTTC
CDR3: CSASPVGGYEQYF

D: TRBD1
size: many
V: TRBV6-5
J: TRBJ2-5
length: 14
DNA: TGTGCCAGCAGCCCCAGGGGGCTTAACGGGACCCAGTACTTC
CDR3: CASSPRGLNGTQYF

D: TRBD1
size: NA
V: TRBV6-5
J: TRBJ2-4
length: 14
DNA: TGTGCCAGCAGTCCAGACAGGGACAAAAACATTCAGTACTTC
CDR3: CASSPDRDKNIQYF

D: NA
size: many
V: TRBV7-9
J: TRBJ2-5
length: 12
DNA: TGTGCCAGCAGCTTATGGGGAGAGACCCAGTACTTC
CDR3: CASSLWGETQYF

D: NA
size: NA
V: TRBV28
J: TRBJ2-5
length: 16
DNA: TGTGCCGGCAGTTTCTCCGGGACTCCGGGCGGGGAGACCCAGTACTTC
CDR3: CAGSFSGTPGGETQYF

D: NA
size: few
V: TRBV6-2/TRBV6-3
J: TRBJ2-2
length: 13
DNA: TGTGCCAGTAGACGTATAAACACCGGGGAGCTGTTTTTT
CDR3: CASRRINTGELFF

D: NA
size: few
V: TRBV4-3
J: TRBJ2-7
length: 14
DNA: TGCGCCAGCAGCCAATTTTTCGGGGACTACGAGCAGTACTTC
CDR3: CASSQFFGDYEQYF

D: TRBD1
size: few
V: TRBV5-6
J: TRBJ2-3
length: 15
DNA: TGTGCCAGCAGCTTTTTGGGACAGGGACCAGATACGCAGTATTTT
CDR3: CASSFLGQGPDTQYF

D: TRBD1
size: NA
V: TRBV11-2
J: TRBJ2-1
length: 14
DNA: TGTGCCAGCAGCTTTAACAGGGGTGGCAATGAGCAGTTCTTC
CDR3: CASSFNRGGNEQFF

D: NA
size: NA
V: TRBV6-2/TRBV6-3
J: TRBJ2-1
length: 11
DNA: TGTGCCAGCAGTTACGGGCAGAAGCAGTTCTTC
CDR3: CASSYGQKQFF

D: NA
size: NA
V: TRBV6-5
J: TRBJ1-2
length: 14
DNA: TGTGCCAGCAGTGACTCAGCAGCCCAGGGGGGCTACACCTTC
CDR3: CASSDSAAQGGYTF

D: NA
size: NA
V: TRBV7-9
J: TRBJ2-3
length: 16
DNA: TGTGCCAGCAGCTTAGCTTCTAGCGCTAGCACAGATACGCAGTATTTT
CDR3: CASSLASSASTDTQYF

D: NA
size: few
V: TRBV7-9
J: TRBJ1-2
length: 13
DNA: TGTGCCAGCAGCCCGCAAGGACAACCCCGTGACACCTTC
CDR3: CASSPQGQPRDTF

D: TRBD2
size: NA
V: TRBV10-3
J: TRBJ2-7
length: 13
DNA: TGTGCCATCAGTGGGACTAGCGCCTACGAGCAGTACTTC
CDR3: CAISGTSAYEQYF

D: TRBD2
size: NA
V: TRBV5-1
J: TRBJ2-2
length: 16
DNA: TGCGCCAGCAGCTTGGGAACTAGCGGTTACACCGGGGAGCTGTTTTTT
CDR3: CASSLGTSGYTGELFF

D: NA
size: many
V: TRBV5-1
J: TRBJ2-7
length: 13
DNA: TGCGCCAGCAGCAGGGACGAAGCCTACGAGCAGTACTTC
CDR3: CASSRDEAYEQYF

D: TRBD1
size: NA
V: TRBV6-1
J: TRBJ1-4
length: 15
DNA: TGTGCCAGCAGTGAAAGAGGACAGGCCGTTGGAAAACTGTTTTTT
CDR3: CASSERGQAVGKLFF

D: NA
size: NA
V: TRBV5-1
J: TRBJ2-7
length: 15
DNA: TGCGCCAGCAGGGGACTCGGGACGGATTCCTACGAGCAGTACTTC
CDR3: CASRGLGTDSYEQYF

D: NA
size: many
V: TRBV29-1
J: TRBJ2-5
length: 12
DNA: TGCAGCGTTGAAGCGGAGGCAGTGACCCAGTACTTC
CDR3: CSVEAEAVTQYF

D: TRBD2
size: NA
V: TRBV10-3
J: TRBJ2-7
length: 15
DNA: TGTGCCATCGGGGCGGGGCCTAGCGGCTCCTACGAGCAGTACTTC
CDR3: CAIGAGPSGSYEQYF

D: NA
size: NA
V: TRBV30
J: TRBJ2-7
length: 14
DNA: TGTGCCTGGAGTGTACTCCGGACGCGGGGCGAGCAGTACTTC
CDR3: CAWSVLRTRGEQYF

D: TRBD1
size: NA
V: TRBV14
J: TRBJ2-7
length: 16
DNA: TGTGCCAGCAGCCAAGATCTCGGACAGGGGGCTTACGAGCAGTACTTC
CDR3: CASSQDLGQGAYEQYF

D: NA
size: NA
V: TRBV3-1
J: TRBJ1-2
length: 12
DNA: TGTGCCAGCAGCCCCTACGGCTATGGCTACACCTTC
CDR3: CASSPYGYGYTF

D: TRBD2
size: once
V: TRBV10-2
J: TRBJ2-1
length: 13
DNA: TGCGCCAGCAGCGCGGGGGTCTGGAATGAGCAGTTCTTC
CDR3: CASSAGVWNEQFF

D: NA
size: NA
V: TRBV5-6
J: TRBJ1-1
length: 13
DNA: TGTGCCAGCAGCCATCCCGGCCGTACTGAAGCTTTCTTT
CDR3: CASSHPGRTEAFF

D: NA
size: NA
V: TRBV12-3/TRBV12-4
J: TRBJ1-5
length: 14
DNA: TGTGCCAGCAGTTTTCCGCAGGGCAATCAGCCCCAGCATTTT
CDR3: CASSFPQGNQPQHF

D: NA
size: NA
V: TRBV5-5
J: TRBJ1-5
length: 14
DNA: TGTGCCAGCAGCTTTTATGGAAGCAATCAGCCCCAGCATTTT
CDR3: CASSFYGSNQPQHF

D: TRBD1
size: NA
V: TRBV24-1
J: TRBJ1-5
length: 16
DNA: TGTGCCACCAGTGATTCAAGGCAGGGGGGCAATCAGCCCCAGCATTTT
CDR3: CATSDSRQGGNQPQHF

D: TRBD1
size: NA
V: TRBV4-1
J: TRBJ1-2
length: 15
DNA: TGCGCCAGCAGTCAAAGTACTGGACAGGGCTATGGCTACACCTTC
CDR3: CASSQSTGQGYGYTF

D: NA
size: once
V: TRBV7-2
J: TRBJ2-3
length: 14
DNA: TGTGCCAGCAGCTTAGTTTCTTTCCTAGACACGCAGTATTTT
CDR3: CASSLVSFLDTQYF

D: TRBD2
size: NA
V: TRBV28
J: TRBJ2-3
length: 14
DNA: TGTGCCAGCTCGACTAGCGGGGCGTCAGATACGCAGTATTTT
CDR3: CASSTSGASDTQYF

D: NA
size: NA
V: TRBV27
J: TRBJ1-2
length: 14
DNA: TGTGCCAGCAGTGTGGTTTTAGGGAATGAAGGCTACACCTTC
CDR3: CASSVVLGNEGYTF